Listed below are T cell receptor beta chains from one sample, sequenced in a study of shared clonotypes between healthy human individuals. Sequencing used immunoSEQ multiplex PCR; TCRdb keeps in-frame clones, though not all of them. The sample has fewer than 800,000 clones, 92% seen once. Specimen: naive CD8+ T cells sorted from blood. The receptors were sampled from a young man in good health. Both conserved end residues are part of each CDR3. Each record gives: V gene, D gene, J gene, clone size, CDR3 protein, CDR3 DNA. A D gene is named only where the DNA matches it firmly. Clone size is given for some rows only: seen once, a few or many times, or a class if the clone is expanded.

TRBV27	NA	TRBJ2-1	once	CASSPLVSYNEQFF	TGTGCCAGCAGTCCACTAGTCTCCTACAATGAGCAGTTCTTC
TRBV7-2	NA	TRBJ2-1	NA	CASKTRGADNEQFF	TGTGCCAGCAAAACCCGGGGGGCCGACAATGAGCAGTTCTTC
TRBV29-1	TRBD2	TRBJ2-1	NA	CSVVRVVRGLGNNEQFF	TGCAGCGTTGTTCGTGTCGTTAGGGGACTAGGTAACAATGAGCAGTTCTTC
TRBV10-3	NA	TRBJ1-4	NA	CAISESPGATNEKLFF	TGTGCCATCAGTGAGTCCCCAGGAGCAACTAATGAAAAACTGTTTTTT
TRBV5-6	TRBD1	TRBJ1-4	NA	CASSASGTGDEKLFF	TGTGCCAGCAGCGCCTCCGGGACAGGAGATGAAAAACTGTTTTTT
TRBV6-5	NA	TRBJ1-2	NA	CASSYLIELDNYGYTF	TGTGCCAGCAGTTACTTGATTGAGCTGGATAACTATGGCTACACCTTC
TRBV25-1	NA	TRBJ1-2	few	CASSEQWSVAYTF	TGTGCCAGCAGTGAACAATGGTCTGTTGCCTACACCTTC
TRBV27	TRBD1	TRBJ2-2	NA	CASRTGPGELFF	TGTGCCAGCAGGACAGGGCCCGGGGAGCTGTTTTTT
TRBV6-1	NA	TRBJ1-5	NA	CASSEAPGFYQPQHF	TGTGCCAGCAGTGAAGCACCAGGGTTTTATCAGCCCCAGCATTTT
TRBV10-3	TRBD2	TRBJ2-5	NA	CAISESTGGGETQYF	TGTGCCATCAGTGAGTCGACGGGAGGAGGGGAGACCCAGTACTTC